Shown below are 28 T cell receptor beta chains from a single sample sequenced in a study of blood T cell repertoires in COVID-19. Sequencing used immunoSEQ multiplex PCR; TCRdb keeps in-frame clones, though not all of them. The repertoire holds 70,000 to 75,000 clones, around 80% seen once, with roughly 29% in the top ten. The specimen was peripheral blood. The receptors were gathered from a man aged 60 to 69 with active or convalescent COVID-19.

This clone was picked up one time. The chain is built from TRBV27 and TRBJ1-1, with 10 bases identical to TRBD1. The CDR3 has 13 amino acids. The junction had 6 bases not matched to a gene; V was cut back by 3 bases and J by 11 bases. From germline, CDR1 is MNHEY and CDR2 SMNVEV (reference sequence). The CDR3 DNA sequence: TGTGCCAGCAGTTTCGGGACAGGGGATGAGGCTTTCTTT. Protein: CASSFGTGDEAFF.

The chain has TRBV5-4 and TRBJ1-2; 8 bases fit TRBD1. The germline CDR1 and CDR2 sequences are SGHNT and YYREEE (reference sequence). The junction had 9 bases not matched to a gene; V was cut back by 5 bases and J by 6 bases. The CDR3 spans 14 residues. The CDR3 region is CASRGPRGQNGYTF. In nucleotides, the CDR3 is TGTGCCAGCAGGGGACCCAGGGGGCAAAATGGCTACACCTTC.

The CDR3 bases are TGTGCCAGCAGCTTAGATACGGGGAGTTGGACTGAAGCTTTCTTT. It yields the protein CASSLDTGSWTEAFF. The chain is built from TRBV11-2 and TRBJ1-1, with D unresolved. Germline V gene sequence: CDR1 SGHAT, CDR2 FQNNGV. The CDR3 extends over 15 amino acids. Trimming cost V 0 bases and J 5 bases, with 13 bases left between them.

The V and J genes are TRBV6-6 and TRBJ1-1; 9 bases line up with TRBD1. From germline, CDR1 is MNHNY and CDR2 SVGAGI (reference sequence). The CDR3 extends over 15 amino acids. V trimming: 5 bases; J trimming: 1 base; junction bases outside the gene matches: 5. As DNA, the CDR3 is TGTGCCAGCAGTGATCCGGGACAGGGGAACACTGAAGCTTTCTTT. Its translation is CASSDPGQGNTEAFF.

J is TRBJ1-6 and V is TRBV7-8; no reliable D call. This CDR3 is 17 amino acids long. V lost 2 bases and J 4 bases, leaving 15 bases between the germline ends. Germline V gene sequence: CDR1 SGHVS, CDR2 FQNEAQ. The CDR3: CASSLQVGRSYNSPLHF. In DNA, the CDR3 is TGTGCCAGCAGCTTACAAGTGGGCAGGTCGTATAATTCACCCCTCCACTTT.

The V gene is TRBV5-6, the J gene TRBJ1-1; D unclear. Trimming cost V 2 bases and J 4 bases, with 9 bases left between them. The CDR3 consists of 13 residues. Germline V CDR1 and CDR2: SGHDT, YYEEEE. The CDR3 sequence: CASSFSLSTEAFF. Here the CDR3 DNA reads TGTGCCAGCAGCTTCTCCCTGTCCACTGAAGCTTTCTTT.

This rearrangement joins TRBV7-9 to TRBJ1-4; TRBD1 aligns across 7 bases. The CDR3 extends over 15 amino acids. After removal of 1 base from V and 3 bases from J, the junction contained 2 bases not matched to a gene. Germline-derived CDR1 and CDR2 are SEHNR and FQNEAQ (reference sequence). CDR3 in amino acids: CASSLDGTANEKLFF. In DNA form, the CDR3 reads TGTGCCAGCAGCTTAGATGGGACAGCTAATGAAAAACTGTTTTTT.

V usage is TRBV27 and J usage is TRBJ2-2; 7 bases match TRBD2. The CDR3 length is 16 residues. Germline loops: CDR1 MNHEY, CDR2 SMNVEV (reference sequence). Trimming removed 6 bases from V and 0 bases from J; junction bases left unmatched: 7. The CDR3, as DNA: TGTGCCAGCAGACGAGCGGGGCCGACGAACACCGGGGAGCTGTTTTTT. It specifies CASRRAGPTNTGELFF.

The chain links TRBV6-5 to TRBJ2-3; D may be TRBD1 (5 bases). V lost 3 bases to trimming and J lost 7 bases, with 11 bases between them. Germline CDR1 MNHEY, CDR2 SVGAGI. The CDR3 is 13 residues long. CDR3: CASSYKQGYTQYF. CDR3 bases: TGTGCCAGCAGTTATAAGCAGGGCTATACGCAGTATTTT.

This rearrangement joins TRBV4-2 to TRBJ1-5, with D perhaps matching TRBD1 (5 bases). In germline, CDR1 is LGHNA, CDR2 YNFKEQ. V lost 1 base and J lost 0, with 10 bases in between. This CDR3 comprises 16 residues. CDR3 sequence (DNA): TGTGCCAGCAGCCAAGGACAGAGTAATAGCAATCAGCCCCAGCATTTT. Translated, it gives CASSQGQSNSNQPQHF.

DNA for the CDR3: TGTGCCAGCAGCTCTACAGGGGTTGCCAATCAGCCCCAGCATTTT. This translates into CASSSTGVANQPQHF. This rearrangement joins TRBV6-6 to TRBJ1-5; the match to TRBD1 covers 7 bases. In germline, CDR1 is MNHNY, CDR2 SVGAGI (reference sequence). V gave up 6 bases and J gave up 3 bases; unmatched junction bases: 8. The CDR3 length is 15 residues.

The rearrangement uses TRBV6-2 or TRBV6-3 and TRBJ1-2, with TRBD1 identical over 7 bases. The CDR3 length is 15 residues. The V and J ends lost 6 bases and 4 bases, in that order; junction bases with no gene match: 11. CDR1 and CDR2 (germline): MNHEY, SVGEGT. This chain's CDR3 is CASSHQGTVPYGYTF. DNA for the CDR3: TGTGCCAGCAGCCACCAGGGGACAGTGCCCTATGGCTACACCTTC.

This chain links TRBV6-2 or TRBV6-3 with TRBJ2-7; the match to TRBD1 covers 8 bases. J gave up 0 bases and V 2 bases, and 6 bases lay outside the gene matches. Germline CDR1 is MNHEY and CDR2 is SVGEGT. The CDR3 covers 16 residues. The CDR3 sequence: CASSYPQGGPSYEQYF. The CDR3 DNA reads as TGTGCCAGCAGTTACCCACAGGGGGGTCCCTCCTACGAGCAGTACTTC.

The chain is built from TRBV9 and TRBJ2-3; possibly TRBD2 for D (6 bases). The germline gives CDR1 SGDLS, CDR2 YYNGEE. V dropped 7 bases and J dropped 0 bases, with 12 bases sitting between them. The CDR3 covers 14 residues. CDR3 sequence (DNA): TGTGCCAGCGGACGGGAGACTAGCACAGATACGCAGTATTTT. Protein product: CASGRETSTDTQYF.

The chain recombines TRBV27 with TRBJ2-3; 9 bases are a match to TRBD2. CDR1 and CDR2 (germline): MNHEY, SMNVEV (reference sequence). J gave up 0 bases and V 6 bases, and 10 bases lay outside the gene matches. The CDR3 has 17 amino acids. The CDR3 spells CASSPGRLAASTDTQYF. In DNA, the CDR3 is TGTGCCAGCAGCCCCGGCCGACTAGCGGCTAGCACAGATACGCAGTATTTT.

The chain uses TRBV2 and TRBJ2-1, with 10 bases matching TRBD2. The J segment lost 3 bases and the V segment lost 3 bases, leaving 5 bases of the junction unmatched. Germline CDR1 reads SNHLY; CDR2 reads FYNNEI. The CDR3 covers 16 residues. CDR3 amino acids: CASSEGLAGDYNEQFF. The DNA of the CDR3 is TGTGCCAGCAGTGAGGGTCTAGCGGGGGACTACAATGAGCAGTTCTTC.

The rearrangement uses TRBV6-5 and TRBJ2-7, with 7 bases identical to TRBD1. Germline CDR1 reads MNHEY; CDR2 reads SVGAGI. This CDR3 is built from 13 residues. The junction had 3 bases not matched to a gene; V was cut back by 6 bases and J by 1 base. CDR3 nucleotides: TGTGCCAGCAGCAGGACAGGATCCTACGAGCAGTACTTC. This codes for CASSRTGSYEQYF.

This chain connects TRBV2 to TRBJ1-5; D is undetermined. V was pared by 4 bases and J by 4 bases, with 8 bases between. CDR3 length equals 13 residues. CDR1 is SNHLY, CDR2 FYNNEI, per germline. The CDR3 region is CASSVSLNQPQHF. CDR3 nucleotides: TGTGCCAGCAGTGTCTCCTTGAATCAGCCCCAGCATTTT. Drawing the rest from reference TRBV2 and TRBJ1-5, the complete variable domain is EPEVTQTPSHQVTQMGQEVILRCVPISNHLYFYWYRQILGQKVEFLVSFYNNEISEKSEIFDDQFSVERPDGSNFTLKIRSTKLEDSAMYFCASSVSLNQPQHFGDGTRLSIL.

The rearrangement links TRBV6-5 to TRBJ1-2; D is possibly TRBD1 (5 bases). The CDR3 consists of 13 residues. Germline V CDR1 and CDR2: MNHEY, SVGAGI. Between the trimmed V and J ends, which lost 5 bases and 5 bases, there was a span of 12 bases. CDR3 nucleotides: TGTGCCAGCAGTCCGACCCCAGGGTATGGCTACACCTTC. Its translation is CASSPTPGYGYTF.

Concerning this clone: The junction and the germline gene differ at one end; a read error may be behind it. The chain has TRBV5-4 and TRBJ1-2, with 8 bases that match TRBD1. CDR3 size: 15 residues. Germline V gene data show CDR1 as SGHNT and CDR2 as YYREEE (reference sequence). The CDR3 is CASSTRTGPNYGYTF. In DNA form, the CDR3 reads TGTGCCAGCAGCACCCGGACAGGGCCTAATTATGGCTACACCTTC.

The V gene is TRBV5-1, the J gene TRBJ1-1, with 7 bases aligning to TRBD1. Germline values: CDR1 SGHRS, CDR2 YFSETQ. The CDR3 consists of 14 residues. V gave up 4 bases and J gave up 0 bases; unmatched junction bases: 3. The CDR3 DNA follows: TGCGCCAGCAGCCCGACAGGGTTGAACACTGAAGCTTTCTTT. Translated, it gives CASSPTGLNTEAFF. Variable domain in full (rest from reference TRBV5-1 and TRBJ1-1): KAGVTQTPRYLIKTRGQQVTLSCSPISGHRSVSWYQQTPGQGLQFLFEYFSETQRNKGNFPGRFSGRQFSNSRSEMNVSTLELGDSALYLCASSPTGLNTEAFFGQGTRLTVV.

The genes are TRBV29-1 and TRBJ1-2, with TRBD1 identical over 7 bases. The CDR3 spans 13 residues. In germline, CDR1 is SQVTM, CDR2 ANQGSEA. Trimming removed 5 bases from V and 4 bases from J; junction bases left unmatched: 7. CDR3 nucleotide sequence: TGCAGCGTTCCTAGGACAGGACTCTATGGCTACACCTTC. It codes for CSVPRTGLYGYTF.

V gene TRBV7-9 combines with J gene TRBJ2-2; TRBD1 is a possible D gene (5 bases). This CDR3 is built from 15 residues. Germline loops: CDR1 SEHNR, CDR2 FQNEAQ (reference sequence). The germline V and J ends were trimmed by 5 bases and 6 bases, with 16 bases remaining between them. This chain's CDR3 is CASSPRVLLAGELFF. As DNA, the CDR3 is TGTGCCAGCAGCCCCAGGGTTTTGTTGGCCGGGGAGCTGTTTTTT.

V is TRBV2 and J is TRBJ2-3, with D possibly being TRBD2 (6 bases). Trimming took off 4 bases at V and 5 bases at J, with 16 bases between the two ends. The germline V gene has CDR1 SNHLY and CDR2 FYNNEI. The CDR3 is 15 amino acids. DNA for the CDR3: TGTGCCAGCAGTGGGGGCATAGCGGATATAGATACGCAGTATTTT. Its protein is CASSGGIADIDTQYF.

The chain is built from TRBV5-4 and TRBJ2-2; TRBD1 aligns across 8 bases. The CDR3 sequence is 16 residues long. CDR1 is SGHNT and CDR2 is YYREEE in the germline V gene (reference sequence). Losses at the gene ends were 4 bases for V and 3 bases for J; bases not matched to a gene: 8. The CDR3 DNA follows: TGTGCCAGCAGCCCCCAGGACAGGGTTGACACCGGGGAGCTGTTTTTT. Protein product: CASSPQDRVDTGELFF. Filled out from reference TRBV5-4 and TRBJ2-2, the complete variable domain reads ETGVTQSPTHLIKTRGQQVTLRCSSQSGHNTVSWYQQALGQGPQFIFQYYREEENGRGNFPPRFSGLQFPNYSSELNVNALELDDSALYLCASSPQDRVDTGELFFGEGSRLTVL.

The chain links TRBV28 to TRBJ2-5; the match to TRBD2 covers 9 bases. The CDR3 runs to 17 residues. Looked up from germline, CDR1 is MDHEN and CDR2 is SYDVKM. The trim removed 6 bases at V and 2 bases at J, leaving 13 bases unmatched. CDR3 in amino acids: CASSPLVAGDIQETQYF. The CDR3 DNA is TGTGCCAGCAGCCCCCTTGTAGCGGGGGATATTCAAGAGACCCAGTACTTC.

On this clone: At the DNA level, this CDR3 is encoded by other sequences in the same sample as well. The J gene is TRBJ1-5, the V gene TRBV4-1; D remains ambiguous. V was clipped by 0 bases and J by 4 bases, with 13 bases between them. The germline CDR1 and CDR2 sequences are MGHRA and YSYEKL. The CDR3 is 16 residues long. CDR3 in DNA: TGCGCCAGCAGCCAAGATGGAGGGCTAGGGAATCAGCCCCAGCATTTT. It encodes CASSQDGGLGNQPQHF.

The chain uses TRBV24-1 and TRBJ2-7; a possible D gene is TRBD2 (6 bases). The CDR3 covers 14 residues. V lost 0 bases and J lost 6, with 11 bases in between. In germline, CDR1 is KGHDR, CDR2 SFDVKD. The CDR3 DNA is TGTGCCACCAGTGATTTGCGGGGAGGAAGCGAGCAGTACTTC. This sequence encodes CATSDLRGGSEQYF.